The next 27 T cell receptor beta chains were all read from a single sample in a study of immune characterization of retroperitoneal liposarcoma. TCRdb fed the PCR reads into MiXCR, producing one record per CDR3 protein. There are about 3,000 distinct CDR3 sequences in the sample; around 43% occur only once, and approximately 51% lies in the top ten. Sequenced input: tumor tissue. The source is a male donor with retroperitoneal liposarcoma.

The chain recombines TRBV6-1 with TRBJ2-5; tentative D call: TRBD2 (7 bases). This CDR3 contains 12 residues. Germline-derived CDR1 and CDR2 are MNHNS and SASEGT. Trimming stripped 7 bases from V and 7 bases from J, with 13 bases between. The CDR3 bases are TGTGCCAGCAAGAGGGGGGGGGCGACCCAGTACTTC. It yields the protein CASKRGGATQYF.

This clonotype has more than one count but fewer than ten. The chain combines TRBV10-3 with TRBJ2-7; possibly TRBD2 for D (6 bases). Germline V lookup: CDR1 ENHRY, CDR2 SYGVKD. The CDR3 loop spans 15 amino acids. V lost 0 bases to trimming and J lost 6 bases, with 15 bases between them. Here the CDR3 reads CAISESAGPRVEQYF. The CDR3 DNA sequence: TGTGCCATCAGTGAGTCAGCGGGCCCAAGGGTCGAGCAGTACTTC.

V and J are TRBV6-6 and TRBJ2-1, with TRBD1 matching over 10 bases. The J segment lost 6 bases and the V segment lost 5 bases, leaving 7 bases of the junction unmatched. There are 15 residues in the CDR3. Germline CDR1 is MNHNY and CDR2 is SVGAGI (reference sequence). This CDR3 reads CASSPRDRGSNEQFF. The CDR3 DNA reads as TGTGCCAGCAGTCCCCGGGACAGGGGAAGCAATGAGCAGTTCTTC.

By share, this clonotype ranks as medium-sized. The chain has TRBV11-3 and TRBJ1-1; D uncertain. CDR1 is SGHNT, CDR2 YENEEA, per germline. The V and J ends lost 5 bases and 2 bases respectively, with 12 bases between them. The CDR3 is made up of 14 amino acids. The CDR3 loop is CASSPRNRNTEAFF. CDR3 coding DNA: TGTGCCAGCAGCCCACGGAATCGAAACACTGAAGCTTTCTTT.

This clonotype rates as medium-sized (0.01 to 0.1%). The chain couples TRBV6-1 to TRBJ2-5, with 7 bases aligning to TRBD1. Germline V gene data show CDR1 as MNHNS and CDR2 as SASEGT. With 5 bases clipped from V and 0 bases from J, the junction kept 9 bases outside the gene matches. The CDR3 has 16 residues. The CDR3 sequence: CASSPQHGTDQETQYF. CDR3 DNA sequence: TGTGCCAGCAGTCCTCAACACGGGACAGACCAAGAGACCCAGTACTTC.

As DNA, the CDR3 is TGTGCCAGCAGCTTAGTACGCACTGAAGCTTTCTTT. This codes for CASSLVRTEAFF. The rearrangement links TRBV11-3 to TRBJ1-1; D uncertain. V dropped 1 base and J dropped 4 bases, with 4 bases sitting between them. The V gene's germline CDR1 is SGHNT and CDR2 YENEEA. This CDR3 is built from 12 residues.

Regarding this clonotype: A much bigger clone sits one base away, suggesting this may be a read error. This CDR3 reads CASGESYEQFF. DNA for the CDR3: TGTGCCAGCGGGGAGTCCTACGAGCAGTTCTTC. The rearrangement links TRBV7-6 to TRBJ2-1, with a possible D match to TRBD2 (5 bases). The CDR3 contains 11 residues. Germline V CDR1 and CDR2: SGHVS, FNYEAQ. V lost 8 bases, J lost 10 bases, and 12 bases lay in between.

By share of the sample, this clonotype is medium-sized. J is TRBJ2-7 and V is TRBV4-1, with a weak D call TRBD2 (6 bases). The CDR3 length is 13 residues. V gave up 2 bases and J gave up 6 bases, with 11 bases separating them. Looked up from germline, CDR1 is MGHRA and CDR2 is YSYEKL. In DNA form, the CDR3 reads TGCGCCAGCAGCCAACACAGGAGGGCCGAGCAGTACTTC. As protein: CASSQHRRAEQYF.

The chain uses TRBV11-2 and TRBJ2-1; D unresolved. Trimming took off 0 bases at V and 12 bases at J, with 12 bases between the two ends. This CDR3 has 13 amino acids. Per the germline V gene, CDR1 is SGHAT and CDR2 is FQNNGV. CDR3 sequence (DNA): TGTGCCAGCAGCTTAGATTTGGTGTGGGGGCAGTTCTTC. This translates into CASSLDLVWGQFF.

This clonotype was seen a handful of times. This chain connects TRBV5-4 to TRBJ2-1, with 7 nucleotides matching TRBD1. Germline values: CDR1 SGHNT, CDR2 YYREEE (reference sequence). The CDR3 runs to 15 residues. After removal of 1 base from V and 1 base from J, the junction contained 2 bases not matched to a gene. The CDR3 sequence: CASSLYRGSYNEQFF. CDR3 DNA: TGTGCCAGCAGCTTGTACAGGGGTTCCTACAATGAGCAGTTCTTC.

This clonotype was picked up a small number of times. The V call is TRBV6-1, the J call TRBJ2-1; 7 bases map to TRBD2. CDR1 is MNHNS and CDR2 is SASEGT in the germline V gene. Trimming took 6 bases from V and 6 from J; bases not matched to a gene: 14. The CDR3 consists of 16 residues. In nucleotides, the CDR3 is TGTGCCAGCAGCCCCGTTGCGAGCGGGAACCTCAATGAGCAGTTCTTC. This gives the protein CASSPVASGNLNEQFF.

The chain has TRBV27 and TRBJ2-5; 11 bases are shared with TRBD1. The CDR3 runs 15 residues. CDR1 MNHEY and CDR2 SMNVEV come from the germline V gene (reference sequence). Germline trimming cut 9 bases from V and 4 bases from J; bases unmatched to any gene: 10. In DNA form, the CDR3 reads TGTGCCAGTTGGGGACAGGGGGGCGGAAGAGAGACCCAGTACTTC. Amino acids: CASWGQGGGRETQYF.

This CDR3 reads CASSGREQFF. As DNA, the CDR3 is TGTGCCAGCAGTGGCCGCGAGCAGTTCTTC. The rearrangement links TRBV6-6 to TRBJ2-1; D not certain. V dropped 5 bases and J dropped 10 bases, with 6 bases sitting between them. This CDR3 region has 10 residues. Germline lookup yields CDR1 MNHNY and CDR2 SVGAGI (reference sequence).

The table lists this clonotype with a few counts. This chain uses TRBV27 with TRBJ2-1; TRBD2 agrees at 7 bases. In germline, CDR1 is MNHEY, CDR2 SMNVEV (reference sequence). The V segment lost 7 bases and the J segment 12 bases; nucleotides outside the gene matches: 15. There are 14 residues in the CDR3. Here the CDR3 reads CASIPSSGAKAQFF. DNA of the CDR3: TGTGCCAGCATACCCTCCAGCGGGGCCAAGGCGCAGTTCTTC.

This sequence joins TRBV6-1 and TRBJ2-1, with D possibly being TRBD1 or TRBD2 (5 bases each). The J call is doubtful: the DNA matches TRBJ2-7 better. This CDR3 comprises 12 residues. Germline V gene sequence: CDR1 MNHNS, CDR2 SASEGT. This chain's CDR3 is CASWDGSYEQYF. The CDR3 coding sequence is TGTGCCAGCTGGGACGGCTCCTACGAGCAGTACTTC.

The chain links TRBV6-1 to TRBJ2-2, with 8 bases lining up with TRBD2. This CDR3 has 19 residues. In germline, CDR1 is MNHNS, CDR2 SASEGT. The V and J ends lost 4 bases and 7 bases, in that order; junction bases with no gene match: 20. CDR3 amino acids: CASSGLQGRPGLEIGELFF. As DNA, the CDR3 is TGTGCCAGCAGTGGTTTGCAGGGGCGACCGGGACTAGAGATCGGGGAGCTGTTTTTT.

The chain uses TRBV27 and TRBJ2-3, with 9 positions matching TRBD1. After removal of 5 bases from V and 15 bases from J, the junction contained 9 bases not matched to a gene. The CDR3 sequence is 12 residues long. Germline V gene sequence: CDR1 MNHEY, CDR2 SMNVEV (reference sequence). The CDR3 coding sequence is TGTGCCAGCAGTGATCCGGGACAGGGAGAATATTTT. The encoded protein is CASSDPGQGEYF.

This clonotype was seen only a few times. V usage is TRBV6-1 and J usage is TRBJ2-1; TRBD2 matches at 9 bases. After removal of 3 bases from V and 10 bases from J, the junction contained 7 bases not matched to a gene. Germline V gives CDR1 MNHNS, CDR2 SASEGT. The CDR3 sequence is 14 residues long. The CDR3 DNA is TGTGCCAGCAGTGACGGCGGGAGGGCTTACGAGCAGTTCTTC. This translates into CASSDGGRAYEQFF.

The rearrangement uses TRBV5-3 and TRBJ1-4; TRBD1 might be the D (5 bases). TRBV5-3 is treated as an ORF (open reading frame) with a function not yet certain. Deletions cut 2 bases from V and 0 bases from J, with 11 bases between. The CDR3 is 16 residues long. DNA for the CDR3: TGTGCCAGAAGCTTTTTAAAACAGGCAACTAATGAAAAACTGTTTTTT. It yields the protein CARSFLKQATNEKLFF.

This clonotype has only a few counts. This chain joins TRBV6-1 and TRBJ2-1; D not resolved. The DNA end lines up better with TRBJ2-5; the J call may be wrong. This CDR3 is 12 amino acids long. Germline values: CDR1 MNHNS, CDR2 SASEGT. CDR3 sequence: CASSEARETQYF. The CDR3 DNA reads TGTGCCAGCAGTGAAGCGCGAGAGACCCAGTACTTC.

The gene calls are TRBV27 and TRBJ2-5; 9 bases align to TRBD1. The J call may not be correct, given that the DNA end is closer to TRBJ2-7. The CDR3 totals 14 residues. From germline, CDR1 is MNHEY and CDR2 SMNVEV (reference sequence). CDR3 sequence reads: CASRTGTGPYEQYF. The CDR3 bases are TGTGCCAGCAGAACCGGGACAGGGCCCTACGAGCAGTACTTC.

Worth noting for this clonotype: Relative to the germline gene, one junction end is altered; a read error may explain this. This CDR3 is CASSQDSSGRSNEQLF. CDR3 sequence (DNA): TGCGCCAGCAGCCAAGATTCCAGCGGGAGATCTAATGAGCAGTTATTC. The chain has TRBV4-1 and TRBJ2-1; the match to TRBD2 covers 8 bases. This CDR3 region has 16 residues. In germline, CDR1 is MGHRA, CDR2 YSYEKL.

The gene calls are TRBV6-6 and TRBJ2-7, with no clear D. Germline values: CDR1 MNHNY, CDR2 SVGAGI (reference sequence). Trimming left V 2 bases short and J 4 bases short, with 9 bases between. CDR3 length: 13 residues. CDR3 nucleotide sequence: TGTGCCAGCAGTTACCGAGATCAATACGAGCAGTACTTC. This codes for CASSYRDQYEQYF.

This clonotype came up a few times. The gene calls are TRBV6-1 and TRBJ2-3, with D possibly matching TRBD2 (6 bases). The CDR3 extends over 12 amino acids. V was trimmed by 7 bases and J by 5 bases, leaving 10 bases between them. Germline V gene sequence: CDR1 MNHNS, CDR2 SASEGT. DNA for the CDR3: TGTGCCAGCACGGAGGGGAGAGATACGCAGTATTTT. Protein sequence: CASTEGRDTQYF.

The CDR3 DNA is TGTGCCAGCAGTTTAAGAGGCCCCCCCCACACCGGGGAGCTGTTTTTT. This sequence encodes CASSLRGPPHTGELFF. The chain joins TRBV12-3 or TRBV12-4 to TRBJ2-2, with D hard to call. This CDR3 is built from 16 residues. V shed 2 bases and J shed 3 bases, with 13 bases lying between them.

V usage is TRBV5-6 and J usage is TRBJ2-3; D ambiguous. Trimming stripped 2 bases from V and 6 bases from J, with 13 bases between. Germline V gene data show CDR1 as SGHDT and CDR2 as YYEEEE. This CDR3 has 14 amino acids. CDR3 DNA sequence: TGTGCCAGCAGCTTAAGGCAGAGCAAGGATACGCAGTATTTT. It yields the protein CASSLRQSKDTQYF.

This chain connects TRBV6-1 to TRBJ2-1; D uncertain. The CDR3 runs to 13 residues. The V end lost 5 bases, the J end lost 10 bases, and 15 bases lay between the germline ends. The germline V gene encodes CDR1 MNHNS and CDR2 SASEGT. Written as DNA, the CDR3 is TGTGCCAGCAGTCCCCACCTTTTATACGAGCAGTTCTTC. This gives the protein CASSPHLLYEQFF.